The T cell receptor (beta chain) under discussion was sequenced for a study of human T cells and chemical hapten exposure. At the level of the study: TCR yield per sample varied, mainly due to pooled library volumes.

Findings and caveats of the study: Unchanged with DPC sensitization were TCRs above 1 in 1000 frequency.

The J segment lost 1 base and the V segment lost 3 bases, leaving 5 bases of the junction unmatched. The CDR3 has 14 residues. Germline-derived CDR1 and CDR2 are DFQATT and SNEGSKA (reference sequence). In this sample, this clonotype turned up a few times. Antigen: not known. Noted time point: pre-sensitization, week 0. Treatment of the sample: therapeutic diphenylcyclopropenone sensitization with weekly scalp DPC. Each CDR3 protein gets one entry after TCRdb re-called the RACE reads with MiXCR. The table lists 190,000 or so distinct CDR3 sequences, 30% of them singletons. Sequencing was performed on whole blood, taken in connection with sensitization to the hapten diphenylcyclopropenone (DPC). This receptor was taken from a woman between 25 and 40 years old with alopecia areata. Some clones in this sample may be carry-over from other donors' samples. The J gene is TRBJ1-2, the V gene TRBV20-1, with 7 nucleotides matching TRBD1. The CDR3 region has the DNA TGCAGTGCTAGCGGAGACAGGGTTAACTATGGCTACACCTTC. This translates into CSASGDRVNYGYTF.